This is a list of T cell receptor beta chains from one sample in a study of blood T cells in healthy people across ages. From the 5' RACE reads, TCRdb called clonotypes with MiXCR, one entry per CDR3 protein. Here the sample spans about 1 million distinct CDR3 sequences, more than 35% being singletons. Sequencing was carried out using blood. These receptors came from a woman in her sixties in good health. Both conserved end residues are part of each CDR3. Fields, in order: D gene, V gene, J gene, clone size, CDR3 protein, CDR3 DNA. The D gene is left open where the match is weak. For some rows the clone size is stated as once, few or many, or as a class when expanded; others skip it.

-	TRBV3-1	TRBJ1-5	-	CASSPDRHSNQPQHF	TGTGCCAGCAGCCCGGACAGACATAGCAATCAGCCCCAGCATTTT
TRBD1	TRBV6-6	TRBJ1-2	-	CASSKTRDRGYGYTF	TGTGCCAGCAGTAAGACCCGGGACAGGGGGTATGGCTACACCTTC
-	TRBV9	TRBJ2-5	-	CASSVGQGTRETQYF	TGTGCCAGCAGCGTAGGGCAGGGAACTCGGGAGACCCAGTACTTC
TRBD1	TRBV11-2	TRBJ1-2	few	CASSLVTGLNYGYTF	TGTGCCAGCAGCTTAGTGACAGGGCTTAACTATGGCTACACCTTC
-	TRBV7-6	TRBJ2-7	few	CASSPGRGSAYEQYF	TGTGCCAGCAGCCCGGGTCGGGGCTCTGCCTACGAGCAGTACTTC
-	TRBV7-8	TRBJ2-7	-	CASSPTRPTYEQYF	TGTGCCAGCAGCCCCACCCGGCCCACCTACGAGCAGTACTTC
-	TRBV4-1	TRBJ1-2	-	CASSQDSGDGYGYTF	TGCGCCAGCAGCCAAGACAGCGGGGACGGCTATGGCTACACCTTC
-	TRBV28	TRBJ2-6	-	CASSSMLSGANVLTF	TGTGCCAGCAGTTCAATGTTGTCTGGGGCCAATGTCCTGACTTTC
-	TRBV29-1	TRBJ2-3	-	CSVGQTTDTQYF	TGCAGCGTTGGGCAGACCACAGATACGCAGTATTTT
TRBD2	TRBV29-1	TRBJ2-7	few	CSVDRLAEQGTPEQYF	TGCAGCGTTGACCGACTAGCGGAGCAGGGCACGCCCGAGCAGTACTTC
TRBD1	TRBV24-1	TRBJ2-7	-	CATSDHLTNRGLYEQYF	TGTGCCACCAGTGACCATCTAACTAACAGGGGGCTGTACGAGCAGTACTTC
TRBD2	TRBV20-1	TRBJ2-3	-	CSASGSHTDTQYF	TGCAGTGCCAGCGGGAGTCACACAGATACGCAGTATTTT
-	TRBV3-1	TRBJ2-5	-	CASSQWGPGGEETQYF	TGTGCCAGCAGCCAATGGGGTCCAGGCGGCGAAGAGACCCAGTACTTC
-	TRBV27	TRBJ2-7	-	CASSTGGVNEQYF	TGTGCCAGCAGTACCGGCGGGGTGAACGAGCAGTACTTC
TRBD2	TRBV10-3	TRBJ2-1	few	CAAGLAGGSYNEQFF	TGTGCCGCCGGACTAGCGGGCGGCTCCTACAATGAGCAGTTCTTC
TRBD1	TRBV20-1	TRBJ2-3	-	CSATDRGPDTQYF	TGCAGTGCCACGGACAGGGGACCAGATACGCAGTATTTT
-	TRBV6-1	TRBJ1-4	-	CASNREYPTNEKLFF	TGTGCCAGCAACCGGGAGTACCCAACTAATGAAAAACTGTTTTTT
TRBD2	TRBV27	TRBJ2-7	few	CASSLRATSGIPYEQYF	TGTGCCAGCAGTTTAAGGGCGACTAGCGGGATTCCCTACGAGCAGTACTTC
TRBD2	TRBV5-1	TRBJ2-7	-	CASSFTSGYSYEQYF	TGCGCCAGCAGCTTTACTAGCGGGTACTCCTACGAGCAGTACTTC
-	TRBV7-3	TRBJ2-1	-	CASSKYSSSYNEQFF	TGTGCCAGCAGCAAGTACTCGAGCTCCTACAATGAGCAGTTCTTC
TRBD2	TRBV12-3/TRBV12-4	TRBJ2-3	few	CAVTSGIRTDTQYF	TGTGCCGTCACTAGCGGGATACGTACCGATACGCAGTATTTT
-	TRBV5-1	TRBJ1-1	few	CASSFTRQVGSEAFF	TGCGCCAGCAGCTTCACTCGACAGGTGGGCAGTGAAGCTTTCTTT
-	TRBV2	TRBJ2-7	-	CASIEGSGGRSYEQYF	TGTGCCAGCATCGAGGGGTCTGGCGGCAGGAGCTACGAGCAGTACTTC
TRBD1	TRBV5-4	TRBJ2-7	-	CASSHQTGGSYEQYF	TGTGCCAGCAGCCACCAGACAGGGGGCAGCTACGAGCAGTACTTC
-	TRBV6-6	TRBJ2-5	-	CASSRQSSETQYF	TGTGCCAGCAGCCGACAGTCTTCGGAGACCCAGTACTTC
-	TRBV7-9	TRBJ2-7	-	CASSRVLSPTDYEQYF	TGTGCCAGCAGCCGCGTGCTGAGTCCGACGGACTACGAGCAGTACTTC
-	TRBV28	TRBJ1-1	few	CASSLGSSWIGGTEAFF	TGTGCCAGCAGTCTAGGGTCCTCTTGGATTGGAGGGACTGAAGCTTTCTTT
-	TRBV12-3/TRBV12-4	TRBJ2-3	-	CASSLALAGTSTDTQYF	TGTGCCAGCAGTTTAGCGTTGGCAGGTACTAGCACAGATACGCAGTATTTT
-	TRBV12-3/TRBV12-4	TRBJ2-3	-	CASSLVAGVSDTQYF	TGTGCCAGCAGTTTAGTCGCAGGGGTTTCCGATACGCAGTATTTT
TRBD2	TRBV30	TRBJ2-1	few	CAWSGSSSGRLRRGYNEQFF	TGTGCCTGGAGCGGAAGCTCTAGCGGGAGGTTACGGCGGGGCTACAATGAGCAGTTCTTC
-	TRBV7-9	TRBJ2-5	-	CASSLSMGLETQYF	TGTGCCAGCAGCTTATCAATGGGGCTAGAGACCCAGTACTTC